This TCR beta chain stems from a study of beta chain features in type 1 diabetes. Study-level background: About 98,000,000 sorted cells were examined across all samples.

General study findings and limits: In all four CD4+ subsets, TCRB CDR3 length was significantly, moderately reduced in type 1 diabetes.

Comments on this clone: Its cognate antigen is unknown.

The study reverse transcribed the entire isolated RNA, so it sequenced expressed TCRB transcripts. Naive, central memory and regulatory T cell samples averaged around 3.9 million reads. Profiled with immunoSEQ multiplex PCR; TCRdb holds only in-frame clones, not every one. The repertoire holds over 40,000 clones, with roughly 70% as singletons. It was one heparinised blood draw, averaging about 0.12 L, that each donor gave. The sample taken for sequencing was Tregs from blood. The clonotype originates from a woman between 18 and 29 years old with type 1 diabetes.

The CDR3 is CASSGEAVNIQYF. CDR3 DNA sequence: TGTGCCAGCAGCGGGGAGGCCGTAAACATTCAGTACTTC. This chain connects TRBV7-9 to TRBJ2-4, with D possibly matching TRBD2 (6 bases). V dropped 5 bases and J dropped 6 bases, with 11 bases sitting between them. CDR3 length equals 13 residues. CDR1 and CDR2 (germline): SEHNR, FQNEAQ (reference sequence).